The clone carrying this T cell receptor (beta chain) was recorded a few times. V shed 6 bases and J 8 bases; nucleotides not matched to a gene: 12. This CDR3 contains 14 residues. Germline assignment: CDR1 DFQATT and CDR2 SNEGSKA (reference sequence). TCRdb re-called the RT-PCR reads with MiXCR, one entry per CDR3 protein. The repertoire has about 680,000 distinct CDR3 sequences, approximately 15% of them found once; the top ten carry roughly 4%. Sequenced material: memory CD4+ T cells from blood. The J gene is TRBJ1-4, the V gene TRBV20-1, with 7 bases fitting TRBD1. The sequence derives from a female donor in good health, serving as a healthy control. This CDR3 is CSALNRQGGEKLFF. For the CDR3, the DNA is TGCAGTGCACTGAACCGACAGGGAGGCGAAAAACTGTTTTTT.